This T cell receptor beta chain was retrieved from a study of T-cell reconstitution after alpha-beta-depleted transplantation in children. Study conclusions and caveats: One year after transplant, T-cell counts and diversity came mostly from newly produced T cells. Expanded graft clones, several hundred of them, were reportedly the source of alpha-beta T cells about two months after transplant. Surviving thymic progenitors and recipient T cells were the source of high TCRbeta diversity at day 60 in some patients.

The table lists this clonotype with many counts. As yet, its antigen is unknown. V lost 2 bases and J lost 9; bases outside the gene matches: 8. CDR3 length: 15 amino acids. Germline V CDR1 and CDR2: DFQATT, SNEGSKA (reference sequence). A library of TCRbeta sequences, prepared with unique molecular identifiers, was generated. TCRdb called the PCR reads again in MiXCR, with one record for every CDR3 protein. This table holds about 29,000 distinct CDR3 sequences, 6.3% found once. This sequence was found in a male patient between 10 and 17 years old who had a stem cell transplant for acute myeloid leukemia, so the T cells may come from the graft donor. Sequences were derived from PBMCs, mostly from graft donor cells, sampled 180 days after TCRalphabeta/CD19-depleted stem cell transplant. The rearrangement uses TRBV20-1 and TRBJ1-6; 9 nucleotides agree with TRBD1. The CDR3 here is CSARSTGGFGSPLHF. The CDR3 coding sequence is TGCAGTGCTAGATCGACAGGGGGGTTCGGTTCACCCCTCCACTTT.